This T cell receptor beta chain was identified in a study of CD8 T cells in Susac syndrome. TEMRA cells were FACS-enriched, and CD8+ and CD4+ T cells were isolated negatively. The CDR3 covers 14 residues. Germline CDR1 is KGHDR and CDR2 is SFDVKD. V trimming: 7 bases; J trimming: 7 bases; junction bases outside the gene matches: 5. An amount of RNA that ranged from 0.5 to 1 ug was reverse transcribed with random hexamers. Amplification of TCR beta CDR3 used immunoSEQ multiplex PCR across 54 Vbeta and 13 Jbeta. TCRdb analysed the immunoSEQ multiplex PCR reads with MiXCR anew, one entry per CDR3 protein. The sample records about 180,000 distinct CDR3 sequences, 80% to 95% being singletons.

This rearrangement joins TRBV24-1 to TRBJ2-2; TRBD1 aligns across 10 bases. The clonotype comes from a human donor with multiple sclerosis. The sample comprised CD4+ T cells from PBMCs. CDR3 DNA: TGTGCCACCAGGGGGACAGGGGCCGGCGGGGAGCTGTTTTTT. It encodes CATRGTGAGGELFF.